A selection of T cell receptor beta chains follows, all from one sample in a study of T cell repertoires in cytomegalovirus infection. TCRdb reanalysed the reads using MiXCR and keeps one entry per CDR3 protein. Here the sample spans 600,000 to 800,000 distinct CDR3 sequences, 20% to 30% being singletons. The sequencing sample was made of CD8+ T cells from PBMCs. All receptors come from a human donor in good health (CMV status not recorded). Some clones in this sample may be carry-over from other donors' samples. Each CDR3 is given without its conserved first and last residue.

J,V,length,CDR3
TRBJ2-1,TRBV7-6,13,ASSPAHTEYNEQF
TRBJ2-1,TRBV12-3/TRBV12-4,12,VSSFGTGNDEQL
TRBJ2-6,TRBV6-2/TRBV6-3,14,ASSYIWDAGANVLT
TRBJ2-1,TRBV3-1,17,ASSQSRSLAPSSYNEQF
TRBJ2-7,TRBV5-6,15,ASSLGTRDRGSNEQY
TRBJ2-7,TRBV29-1,11,SSLAGQYGEQY
TRBJ2-1,TRBV7-3,14,ASSFLTGGSPHEQF
TRBJ2-6,TRBV20-1,13,SARDHDSGANVLT
TRBJ2-1,TRBV6-1,12,ASTLWTAGDEQF
TRBJ2-5,TRBV29-1,11,SVNREAKETQY
TRBJ2-2,TRBV28,13,ASEGAPSNTGELF
TRBJ1-1,TRBV25-1,11,ASSSGTGTEAF
TRBJ1-1,TRBV5-1,12,ASSQWAENTEAF
TRBJ1-1,TRBV6-2/TRBV6-3,14,ASSKLIGTGMTEAF
TRBJ2-5,TRBV23-1,13,ASSQTPRNGETQY
TRBJ1-2,TRBV6-2/TRBV6-3,13,ASSYPPGRADGYT
TRBJ2-7,TRBV6-1,11,ASSEALFDEQY
TRBJ1-4,TRBV12-3/TRBV12-4,12,ASSFPGDNEKLF
TRBJ2-7,TRBV14,13,ASSQEGRGPREQY
TRBJ2-2,TRBV6-2/TRBV6-3,12,ASTWVSNTGELF
TRBJ2-1,TRBV7-4,10,ASSFPRAELF
TRBJ2-1,TRBV5-6,11,ASNAAPNNEQF
TRBJ1-1,TRBV4-1,12,ASSHGPGGTEAF
TRBJ2-2,TRBV7-6,19,ASSLDVGLAGRMVNTGELF